This entry features one T cell receptor (beta chain) sequence. Other DNA sequences in the sample encode the same CDR3. Data came from immunoSEQ multiplex PCR; TCRdb stores just in-frame clones and leaves some out. The table records 450,000 to 600,000 clones, roughly 87% of them present only once. This specimen comes from a study of blood T cell repertoires in COVID-19. The CDR3 contains 13 residues. Germline V CDR1 and CDR2: MNHEY, SMNVEV (reference sequence). The V end lost 2 bases, the J end lost 6 bases, and 10 bases lay between the germline ends. Participants spanned ages roughly 18 to 95 years and resided in over 20 US areas.

The TCR sequence derives from a woman under 30 who had recovered from COVID-19. The rearrangement joins TRBV27 to TRBJ1-1, with D possibly matching TRBD1 (5 bases). The specimen was PBMCs or T cells enriched from blood (not recorded which). CDR3 nucleotide sequence: TGTGCCAGCAGTTTAGGGTGGGGGGCTGAAGCTTTCTTT. This sequence encodes CASSLGWGAEAFF.